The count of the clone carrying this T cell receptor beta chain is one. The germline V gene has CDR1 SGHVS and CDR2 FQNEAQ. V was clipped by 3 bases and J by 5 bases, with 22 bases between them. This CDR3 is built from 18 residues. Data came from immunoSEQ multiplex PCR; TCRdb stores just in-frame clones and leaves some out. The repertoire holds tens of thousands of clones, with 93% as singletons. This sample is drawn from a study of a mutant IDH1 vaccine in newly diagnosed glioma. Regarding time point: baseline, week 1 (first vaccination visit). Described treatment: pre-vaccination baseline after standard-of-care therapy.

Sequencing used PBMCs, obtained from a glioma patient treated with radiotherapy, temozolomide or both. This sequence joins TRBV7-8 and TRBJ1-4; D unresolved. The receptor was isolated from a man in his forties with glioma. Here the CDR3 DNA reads TGTGCCAGCAGCTTCCGGGCGGGTACCCGGGGATCGAATGAAAAACTGTTTTTT. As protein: CASSFRAGTRGSNEKLFF.